A selection of T cell receptor beta chains follows, all from one sample in a study of OX40 agonist ivuxolimab in advanced cancers. Generated by immunoSEQ multiplex PCR, the TCRdb table keeps only in-frame clones and is missing some. The table includes around 85,000 clones, 91% detected once. Source: CD4+ or CD8+ T cells sorted from blood, taken in a trial of the OX40 agonist ivuxolimab. The receptor set was obtained from an adult with an advanced solid tumor such as melanoma, head and neck, liver or kidney cancer. CDR3s include the opening cysteine and the closing phenylalanine or tryptophan. The D gene is left open where the match is weak. Not all rows give a size; the values are once, few, many and, for expanded clones, a class.

once	15	TRBV5-6	.	TRBJ1-4	CASSSMKATNEKLFF	TGTGCCAGCAGCTCCATGAAGGCAACTAATGAAAAACTGTTTTTT
.	16	TRBV18	TRBD2	TRBJ2-7	CASSPLSGSSSREQYF	TGTGCCAGCTCACCACTCAGCGGGAGTTCATCCCGCGAGCAGTACTTC
.	13	TRBV6-6	TRBD2	TRBJ2-1	CASSSLAWNEQFF	TGTGCCAGCAGTTCACTAGCGTGGAATGAGCAGTTCTTC
once	15	TRBV28	TRBD1	TRBJ2-7	CASRNPLGQGYEQYF	TGTGCCAGCAGGAACCCCCTGGGACAGGGCTACGAGCAGTACTTC
.	14	TRBV6-5	.	TRBJ1-1	CASSYTAMNTEAFF	TGTGCCAGCAGTTATACAGCCATGAACACTGAAGCTTTCTTT
.	15	TRBV30	.	TRBJ2-3	CAWSKGRGPTDTQYF	TGTGCCTGGAGCAAGGGCAGGGGCCCCACAGATACGCAGTATTTT
.	15	TRBV5-6	.	TRBJ2-7	CASTLLGPAALEQYF	TGTGCCAGCACCCTACTCGGACCAGCTGCCCTCGAGCAGTACTTC
.	18	TRBV11-3	TRBD2	TRBJ2-4	CASSLDGLAGLAKNIQYF	TGTGCCAGCAGCCTGGACGGACTAGCGGGGCTAGCCAAAAACATTCAGTACTTC
.	14	TRBV27	.	TRBJ2-5	CASSLSRNQETQYF	TGTGCCAGCAGTTTATCGCGGAACCAAGAGACCCAGTACTTC
.	15	TRBV10-3	.	TRBJ2-3	CAISELALSTDTQYF	TGTGCCATCAGTGAGCTAGCGCTTAGCACAGATACGCAGTATTTT
.	12	TRBV27	.	TRBJ2-3	CASSLVGDTQYF	TGTGCCAGCAGTTTAGTCGGCGATACGCAGTATTTT
few	15	TRBV25-1	TRBD2	TRBJ2-3	CASSRPSGSADTQYF	TGTGCCAGCAGTCGCCCGAGCGGGAGCGCAGATACGCAGTATTTT
.	15	TRBV6-5	.	TRBJ2-7	CASSYATVGIYEQYF	TGTGCCAGCAGTTATGCGACAGTGGGAATCTACGAGCAGTACTTC
.	16	TRBV11-3	.	TRBJ2-5	CASSPRGGEGRETQYF	TGTGCCAGCAGCCCCCGAGGGGGGGAGGGTAGAGAGACCCAGTACTTC
.	12	TRBV28	.	TRBJ2-7	CASSVQGYEQYF	TGTGCCAGCAGTGTACAGGGTTACGAGCAGTACTTC
.	11	TRBV28	.	TRBJ1-3	CATISGNTIYF	TGTGCCACCATCTCTGGAAACACCATATATTTT
.	11	TRBV7-9	.	TRBJ2-1	CASSSFREQFF	TGTGCCAGCAGCTCTTTCCGGGAGCAGTTCTTC
.	13	TRBV5-1	.	TRBJ2-6	CASSLSGANVLTF	TGCGCCAGCAGCTTGTCCGGGGCCAACGTCCTGACTTTC
.	13	TRBV7-3	.	TRBJ2-1	CASSLTTNNEQFF	TGTGCCAGCAGCTTAACTACCAACAATGAGCAGTTCTTC
.	15	TRBV11-2	TRBD2	TRBJ2-2	CASSDSGRLTGELFF	TGTGCCAGCAGCGATAGCGGGAGGCTCACCGGGGAGCTGTTTTTT
.	14	TRBV19	TRBD1	TRBJ2-2	CASSGQGNTGELFF	TGTGCCAGTAGCGGACAGGGGAACACCGGGGAGCTGTTTTTT
.	14	TRBV10-2	TRBD1	TRBJ2-1	CASNKDRVGNEQFF	TGCGCCAGCAATAAGGACAGGGTGGGGAATGAGCAGTTCTTC
.	17	TRBV19	.	TRBJ1-2	CASSISGPQTSNYGYTF	TGTGCCAGTAGTATTTCGGGACCGCAAACTTCTAACTATGGCTACACCTTC
once	16	TRBV21-1	.	TRBJ1-1	CASSLRRDSVNTEAFF	TGTGCCAGCAGCCTGCGAAGGGACAGTGTGAACACTGAAGCTTTCTTT
.	11	TRBV28	.	TRBJ2-7	CASSLLYEQYF	TGTGCCAGCAGTCTCCTCTACGAGCAGTACTTC
.	14	TRBV7-9	TRBD1	TRBJ1-4	CASSWDRGDEKLFF	TGTGCCAGCAGCTGGGACAGAGGTGATGAAAAACTGTTTTTT
.	14	TRBV19	.	TRBJ2-1	CASSRGGTLGEQFF	TGTGCCAGTAGTCGTGGCGGGACCCTGGGGGAGCAGTTCTTC
.	14	TRBV30	TRBD1	TRBJ1-2	CACDVRQGAGGYTF	TGTGCCTGTGATGTGAGACAGGGGGCAGGAGGCTACACCTTC
.	15	TRBV9	TRBD1	TRBJ2-2	CASSTRQGSTGELFF	TGTGCCAGCAGCACCAGACAGGGGTCGACCGGGGAGCTGTTTTTT
.	16	TRBV28	TRBD1	TRBJ2-7	CASRARAGTGGGEQYF	TGTGCCAGCAGGGCCCGCGCCGGGACAGGGGGCGGCGAGCAGTACTTC
.	15	TRBV28	.	TRBJ2-2	CASSFGTTNTGELFF	TGTGCCAGCAGTTTTGGGACAACGAACACCGGGGAGCTGTTTTTT
.	14	TRBV6-5	.	TRBJ1-1	CATTPPGANTEAFF	TGTGCCACCACCCCCCCCGGGGCCAACACTGAAGCTTTCTTT
.	15	TRBV5-1	TRBD1	TRBJ2-1	CASSLEGQGSMQQFF	TGCGCCAGCAGCTTGGAGGGACAGGGGTCAATGCAGCAGTTCTTC
.	15	TRBV14	TRBD2	TRBJ2-3	CASSPWGLAADTQYF	TGTGCCAGCAGCCCCTGGGGACTAGCAGCAGATACGCAGTATTTT
.	12	TRBV19	.	TRBJ2-7	CASSLTGNEQYF	TGTGCCAGTAGCCTTACAGGCAACGAGCAGTACTTC
.	23	TRBV23-1	TRBD2	TRBJ2-1	CASSQSITRGIGTSGISYNEQFF	TGCGCCAGCAGTCAATCTATAACTCGAGGGATTGGGACTAGCGGAATTTCCTACAATGAGCAGTTCTTC
.	16	TRBV28	TRBD2	TRBJ2-5	CASTSVPGGEGKTQYF	TGTGCCAGCACCTCAGTTCCGGGGGGGGAAGGAAAGACCCAGTACTTC
.	16	TRBV27	.	TRBJ1-3	CASSPLGVTSGNTIYF	TGTGCCAGCAGTCCCCTTGGCGTGACCTCTGGAAACACCATATATTTT
.	14	TRBV5-1	.	TRBJ1-3	CASSSGLDGNTIYF	TGCGCCAGCAGCTCAGGGTTAGACGGAAACACCATATATTTT
.	14	TRBV5-1	.	TRBJ2-5	CASSLGRQGETQYF	TGCGCCAGCAGCCTCGGGAGACAGGGAGAGACCCAGTACTTC
.	14	TRBV29-1	TRBD1	TRBJ1-1	CSGQGMGGGTEAFF	TGCAGCGGACAGGGAATGGGAGGAGGGACTGAAGCTTTCTTT
.	16	TRBV5-4	.	TRBJ2-5	CASSEPTFWGQETQYF	TGTGCCAGCAGTGAACCCACTTTTTGGGGCCAAGAGACCCAGTACTTC
.	15	TRBV5-4	TRBD2	TRBJ2-5	CASSLAASGQETQYF	TGTGCCAGCAGCTTGGCGGCTAGCGGCCAAGAGACCCAGTACTTC
.	17	TRBV7-2	TRBD2	TRBJ2-5	CASSLDPLAGVQETQYF	TGTGCCAGCAGCTTAGACCCTCTAGCGGGAGTACAGGAGACCCAGTACTTC
few	13	TRBV9	.	TRBJ1-5	CASSERGDQPQHF	TGTGCCAGCAGCGAGAGGGGGGATCAGCCCCAGCATTTT
.	14	TRBV11-2	TRBD1	TRBJ2-1	CASSLGTANNEQFF	TGTGCCAGCAGCTTGGGGACAGCAAACAATGAGCAGTTCTTC
.	16	TRBV2	TRBD2	TRBJ2-2	CASRGGLAVNTGELFF	TGTGCCAGCAGAGGGGGACTAGCGGTTAACACCGGGGAGCTGTTTTTT
.	16	TRBV10-3	.	TRBJ2-1	CAISESGAPGRDEQFF	TGTGCCATCAGTGAGTCGGGGGCACCCGGTCGGGATGAGCAGTTCTTC
.	13	TRBV4-1	.	TRBJ1-5	CASSRTQVQPQHF	TGCGCCAGCAGTCGGACACAAGTTCAGCCCCAGCATTTT
.	13	TRBV19	.	TRBJ2-5	CASSRRGQETQYF	TGTGCCAGTAGTAGGAGGGGGCAAGAGACCCAGTACTTC
.	15	TRBV28	TRBD2	TRBJ2-7	CASSAHGRAPYEQYF	TGTGCCAGCAGCGCCCACGGGAGGGCCCCGTACGAGCAGTACTTC
.	12	TRBV7-2	.	TRBJ2-7	CASSIGPSKQYF	TGTGCCAGCAGCATAGGCCCATCCAAGCAGTACTTC
.	14	TRBV5-1	.	TRBJ2-7	CASSPRGEGYEQYF	TGCGCCAGCAGCCCCAGGGGAGAGGGCTACGAGCAGTACTTC
.	15	TRBV7-2	.	TRBJ2-2	CASSLDGGIGGELFF	TGTGCCAGCAGCTTAGACGGGGGCATTGGCGGGGAGCTGTTTTTT
.	11	TRBV25-1	.	TRBJ2-5	CASSESETQYF	TGTGCCAGCAGTGAATCTGAGACCCAGTACTTC